The 8 T cell receptor beta chains given below trace back to one sample, sequenced in a study of response to subunit inactivated influenza vaccine. TCRdb ran MiXCR on the RT-PCR reads and lists one entry per CDR3 protein. In the table there are under 950,000 distinct CDR3 sequences, 21% of which are singletons. This specimen was PBMCs from blood, taken around 5 days after vaccination. These receptors were collected from a man aged 45-65 years who received an inactivated influenza vaccine.

This clonotype occurred a few times. The genes are TRBV20-1 and TRBJ2-2; the match to TRBD1 covers 12 bases. The CDR3 contains 18 residues. J was trimmed by 4 bases and V by 3 bases; bases with no gene match: 12. Germline V lookup: CDR1 DFQATT, CDR2 SNEGSKA (reference sequence). CDR3 sequence: CSASRSSGQGARTGELFF. The CDR3 nucleotides read TGCAGTGCTAGTAGATCTTCGGGACAGGGGGCGCGCACCGGGGAGCTGTTTTTT.

The table lists this clonotype with a few counts. This chain links TRBV24-1 with TRBJ2-5; the match to TRBD1 covers 7 bases. The germline V gene encodes CDR1 KGHDR and CDR2 SFDVKD. The ends lost 4 bases at V and 0 bases at J; junction bases unmatched: 7. This CDR3 region has 16 residues. CDR3 nucleotides: TGTGCCACCAGTGACAGGGAAGGGGGCCACCAAGAGACCCAGTACTTC. Protein: CATSDREGGHQETQYF.

The chain is built from TRBV2 and TRBJ1-2, with no clear D. The germline V and J ends were trimmed by 1 base and 4 bases, with 13 bases remaining between them. The CDR3 is made up of 15 amino acids. Germline V lookup: CDR1 SNHLY, CDR2 FYNNEI. CDR3 sequence (DNA): TGTGCCAGCAGTGAAGGCTTATCGTCAAGCTATGGCTACACCTTC. Protein product: CASSEGLSSSYGYTF.

Comments on this clonotype: This may stem from a read error, because a much larger clone lies one nucleotide away. This chain connects TRBV5-1 to TRBJ1-1; D is possibly TRBD1 (6 bases). The CDR3 is 14 amino acids. Germline loops: CDR1 SGHRS, CDR2 YFSETQ. Between the trimmed V and J ends, which lost 4 bases and 1 base, there was a span of 11 bases. CDR3 loop: CASSVVQGNTEAFF. CDR3 DNA: TGCGCCAGCAGCGTGGTACAGGGGAACACTGAAGCTTTCTTT.

This clonotype was detected a few times. The CDR3, as DNA: TGTGCCAGCAGCCAAGATCGGGGGCAGGTATTCTACGAGCAGTACTTC. The encoded protein is CASSQDRGQVFYEQYF. J is TRBJ2-7 and V is TRBV3-1; either TRBD1 or TRBD2 may supply D (6 bases each). The CDR3 runs 16 residues. V gave up 0 bases and J gave up 3 bases, with 15 bases separating them. CDR1 is LGHDT and CDR2 is YNNKEL in the germline V gene (reference sequence).

This sequence joins TRBV30 and TRBJ1-6, with unresolved D. CDR1 and CDR2 from the germline V gene are GTSNPN and SVGIG (reference sequence). The V gene lost 2 bases and the J gene lost 7 bases, with 6 bases spanning the gap. The CDR3 sequence is 12 residues long. The CDR3 DNA follows: TGTGCCTGGAGTTCCCAAAATTCACCCCTCCACTTT. Translating it yields CAWSSQNSPLHF.

The rearrangement links TRBV10-3 to TRBJ2-7; TRBD1 is a possible D gene (5 bases). Between the trimmed V and J ends, which lost 5 bases and 1 base, there was a span of 33 bases. Germline V gene data show CDR1 as ENHRY and CDR2 as SYGVKD. The CDR3 length is 21 residues. CDR3 in amino acids: CAISSLFKKRDRNELSYEQYF. The CDR3 region has the DNA TGTGCCATCAGTTCTCTCTTCAAAAAAAGAGACAGAAACGAACTATCCTACGAGCAGTACTTC.

The chain has TRBV12-3 or TRBV12-4 and TRBJ2-7; 8 nucleotides match TRBD1. The CDR3 has 15 amino acids. After removal of 2 bases from V and 3 bases from J, the junction contained 6 bases not matched to a gene. CDR3 in amino acids: CASSLLAGGFYEQYF. For the CDR3, the DNA is TGTGCCAGCAGTTTACTGGCAGGGGGCTTCTACGAGCAGTACTTC.